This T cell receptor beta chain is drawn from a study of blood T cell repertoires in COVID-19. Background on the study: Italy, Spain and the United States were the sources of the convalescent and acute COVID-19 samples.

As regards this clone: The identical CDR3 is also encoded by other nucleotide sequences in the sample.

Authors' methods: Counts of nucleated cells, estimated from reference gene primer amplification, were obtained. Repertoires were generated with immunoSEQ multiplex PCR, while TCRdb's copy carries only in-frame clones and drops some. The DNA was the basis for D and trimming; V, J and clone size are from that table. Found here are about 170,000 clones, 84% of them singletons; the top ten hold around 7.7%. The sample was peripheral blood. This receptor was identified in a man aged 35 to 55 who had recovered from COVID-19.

The CDR3 region has the DNA TGTGCCTGGAGTGTAAGGCGGGACACTGAAGCTTTCTTT. Amino acids: CAWSVRRDTEAFF. The V and J genes are TRBV30 and TRBJ1-1; D unresolved. V gave up 0 bases and J gave up 3 bases, with 8 bases separating them. Germline-derived CDR1 and CDR2 are GTSNPN and SVGIG (reference sequence). This CDR3 is built from 13 residues.